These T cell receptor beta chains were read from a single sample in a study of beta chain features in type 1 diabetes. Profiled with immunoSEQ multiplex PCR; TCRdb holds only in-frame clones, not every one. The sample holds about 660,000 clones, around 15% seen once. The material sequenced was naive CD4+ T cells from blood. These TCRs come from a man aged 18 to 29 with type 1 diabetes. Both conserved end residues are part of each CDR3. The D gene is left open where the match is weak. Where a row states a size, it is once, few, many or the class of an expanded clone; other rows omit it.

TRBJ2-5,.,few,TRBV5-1,CASSLGEETQYF,TGCGCCAGCAGCTTGGGTGAGGAGACCCAGTACTTC
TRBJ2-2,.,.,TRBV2,CASSEARNGELFF,TGTGCCAGCAGTGAAGCTAGGAACGGGGAGCTGTTTTTT
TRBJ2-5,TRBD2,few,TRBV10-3,CAISDSSGNQETQYF,TGTGCCATCAGTGATTCTAGCGGCAACCAAGAGACCCAGTACTTC
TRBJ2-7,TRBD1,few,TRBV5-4,CASNLGQGSSYEQYF,TGTGCCAGCAATTTGGGACAGGGAAGCTCCTACGAGCAGTACTTC
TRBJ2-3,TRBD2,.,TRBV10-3,CAIRASGDSTDTQYF,TGTGCCATCCGGGCTAGCGGGGATAGCACAGATACGCAGTATTTT
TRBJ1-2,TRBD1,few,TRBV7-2,CASLGGANYGYTF,TGTGCCAGCCTAGGGGGCGCTAACTATGGCTACACCTTC
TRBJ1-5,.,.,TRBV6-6,CASSPRGDNQPQHF,TGTGCCAGCAGCCCCAGGGGCGACAATCAGCCCCAGCATTTT
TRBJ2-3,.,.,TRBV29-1,CSVEAGGGTDTQYF,TGCAGCGTTGAAGCAGGGGGAGGAACAGATACGCAGTATTTT
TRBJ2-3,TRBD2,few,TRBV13,CASSWTSGGTDTQYF,TGTGCCAGCAGCTGGACTAGCGGGGGCACAGATACGCAGTATTTT
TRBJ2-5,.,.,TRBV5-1,CASSSEGEETQYF,TGCGCCAGCAGCTCAGAAGGGGAAGAGACCCAGTACTTC
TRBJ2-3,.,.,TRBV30,CAWSVATDTQYF,TGTGCCTGGAGTGTGGCCACAGATACGCAGTATTTT